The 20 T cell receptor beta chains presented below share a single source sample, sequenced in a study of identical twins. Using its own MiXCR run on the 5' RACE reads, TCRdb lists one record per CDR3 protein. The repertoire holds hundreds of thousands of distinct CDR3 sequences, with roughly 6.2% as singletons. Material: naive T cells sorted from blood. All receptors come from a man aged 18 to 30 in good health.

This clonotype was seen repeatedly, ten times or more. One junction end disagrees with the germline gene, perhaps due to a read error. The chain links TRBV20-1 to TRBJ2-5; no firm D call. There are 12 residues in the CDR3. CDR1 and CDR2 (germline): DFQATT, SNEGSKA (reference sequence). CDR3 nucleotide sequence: TGCAGTGCTGGAGAATTCCGGGAGACCCAGTACTTC. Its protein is CSAGEFRETQYF.

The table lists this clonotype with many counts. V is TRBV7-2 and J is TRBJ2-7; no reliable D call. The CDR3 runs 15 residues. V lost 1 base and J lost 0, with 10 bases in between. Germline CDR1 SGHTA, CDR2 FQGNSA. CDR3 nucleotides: TGTGCCAGCAGCTTAGGGGTGACGGACTCCTACGAGCAGTACTTC. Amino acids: CASSLGVTDSYEQYF.

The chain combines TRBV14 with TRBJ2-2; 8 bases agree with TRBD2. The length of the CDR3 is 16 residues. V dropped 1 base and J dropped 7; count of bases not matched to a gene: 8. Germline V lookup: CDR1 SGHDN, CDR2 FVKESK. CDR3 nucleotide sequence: TGTGCCAGCAGCCAAGGGCCGGGAGGGCCACTCGGGGAGCTGTTTTTT. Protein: CASSQGPGGPLGELFF.

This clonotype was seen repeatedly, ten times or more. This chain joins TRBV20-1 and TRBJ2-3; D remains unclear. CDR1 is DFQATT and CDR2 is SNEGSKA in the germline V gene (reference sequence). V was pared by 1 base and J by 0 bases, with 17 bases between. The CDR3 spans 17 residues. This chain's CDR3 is CSARGPRYSPSTDTQYF. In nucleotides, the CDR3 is TGCAGTGCTAGAGGCCCTCGATACTCCCCTAGCACAGATACGCAGTATTTT.

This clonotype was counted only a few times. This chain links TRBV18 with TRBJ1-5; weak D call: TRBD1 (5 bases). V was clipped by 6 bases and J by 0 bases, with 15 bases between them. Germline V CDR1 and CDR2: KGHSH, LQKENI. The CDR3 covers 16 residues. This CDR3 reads CASSPGHGASNQPQHF. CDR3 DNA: TGTGCCAGCTCGCCAGGACACGGGGCTAGCAATCAGCCCCAGCATTTT.

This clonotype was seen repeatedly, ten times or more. CDR3 nucleotide sequence: TGTGCCAGCACCACCGAACGTCCTTCCTACGAGCAGTACTTC. It codes for CASTTERPSYEQYF. The chain joins TRBV6-2 or TRBV6-3 to TRBJ2-7; no reliable D call. The V gene lost 7 bases and the J gene lost 1 base, with 14 bases spanning the gap. Germline V gives CDR1 MNHEY, CDR2 SVGEGT. The CDR3 spans 14 residues.

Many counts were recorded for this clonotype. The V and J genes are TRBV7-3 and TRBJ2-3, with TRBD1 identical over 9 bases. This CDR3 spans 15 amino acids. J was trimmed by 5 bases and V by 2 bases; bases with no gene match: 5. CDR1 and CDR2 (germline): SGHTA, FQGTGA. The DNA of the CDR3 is TGTGCCAGCAGCTTAGGGACAGGGTCCGTAGATACGCAGTATTTT. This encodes CASSLGTGSVDTQYF.

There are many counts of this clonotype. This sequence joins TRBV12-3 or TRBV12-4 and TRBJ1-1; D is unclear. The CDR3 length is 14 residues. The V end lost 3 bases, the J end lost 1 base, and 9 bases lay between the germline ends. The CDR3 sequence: CASSFSSWNTEAFF. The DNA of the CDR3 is TGTGCCAGCAGTTTTAGTTCATGGAACACTGAAGCTTTCTTT.

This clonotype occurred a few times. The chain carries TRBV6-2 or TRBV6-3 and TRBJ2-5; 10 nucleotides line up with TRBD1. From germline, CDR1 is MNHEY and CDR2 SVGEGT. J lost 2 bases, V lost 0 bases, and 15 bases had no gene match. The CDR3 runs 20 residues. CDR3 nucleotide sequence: TGTGCCAGCAGTTACTCGGGGACAGGGGCCGGGGGCGGACTTCAAGAGACCCAGTACTTC. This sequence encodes CASSYSGTGAGGGLQETQYF.

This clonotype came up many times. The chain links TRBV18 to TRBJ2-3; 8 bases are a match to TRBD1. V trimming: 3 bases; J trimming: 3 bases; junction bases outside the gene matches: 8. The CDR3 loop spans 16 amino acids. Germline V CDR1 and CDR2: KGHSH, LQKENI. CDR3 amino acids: CASSPDRVVMTDTQYF. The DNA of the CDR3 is TGTGCCAGCTCACCGGACAGGGTGGTGATGACAGATACGCAGTATTTT.

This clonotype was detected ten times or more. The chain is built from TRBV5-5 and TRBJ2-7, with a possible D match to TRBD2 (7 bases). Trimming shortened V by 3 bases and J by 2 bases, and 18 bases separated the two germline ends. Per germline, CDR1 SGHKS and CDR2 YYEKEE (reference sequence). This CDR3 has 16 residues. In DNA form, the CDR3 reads TGTGCCAGCAGCTCCGGGGGCGGGGGCCAGGCCTACGAGCAGTACTTC. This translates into CASSSGGGGQAYEQYF.

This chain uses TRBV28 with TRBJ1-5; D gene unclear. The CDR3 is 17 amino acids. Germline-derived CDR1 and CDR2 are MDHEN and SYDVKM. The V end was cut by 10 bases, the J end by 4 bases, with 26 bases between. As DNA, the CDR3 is TGTGCCATCTCTAACCTAGCGGAGGGATTGAGGAATCAGCCCCAGCATTTT. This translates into CAISNLAEGLRNQPQHF.

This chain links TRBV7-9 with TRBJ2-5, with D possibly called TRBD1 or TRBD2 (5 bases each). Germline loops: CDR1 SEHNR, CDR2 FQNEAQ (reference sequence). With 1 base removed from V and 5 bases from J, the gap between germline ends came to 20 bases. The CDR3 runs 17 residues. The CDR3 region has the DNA TGTGCCAGCAGCTTAGGTGGGGCTGGTGCCGGGATGGAGACCCAGTACTTC. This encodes CASSLGGAGAGMETQYF.

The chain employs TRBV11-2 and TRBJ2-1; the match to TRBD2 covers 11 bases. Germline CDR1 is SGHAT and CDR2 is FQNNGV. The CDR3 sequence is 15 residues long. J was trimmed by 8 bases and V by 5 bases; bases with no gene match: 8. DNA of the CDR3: TGTGCCAGCAGCGGAACTAGCGGGAGAATGGATGAGCAGTTCTTC. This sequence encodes CASSGTSGRMDEQFF.

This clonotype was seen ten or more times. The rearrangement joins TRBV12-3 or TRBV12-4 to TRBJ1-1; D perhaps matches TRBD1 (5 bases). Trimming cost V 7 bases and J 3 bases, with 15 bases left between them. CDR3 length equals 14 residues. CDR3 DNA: TGTGCCAGCACCCCCAGCAGGGCGGACACTGAAGCTTTCTTT. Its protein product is CASTPSRADTEAFF.

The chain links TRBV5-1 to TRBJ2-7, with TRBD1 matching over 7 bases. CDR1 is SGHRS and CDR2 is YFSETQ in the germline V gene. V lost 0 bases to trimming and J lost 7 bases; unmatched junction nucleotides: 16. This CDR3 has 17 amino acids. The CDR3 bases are TGCGCCAGCAGCTTGGCGGCGCCGGACAGGTCAACGGAGGAGCAGTACGTC. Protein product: CASSLAAPDRSTEEQYV.

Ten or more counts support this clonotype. CDR3 protein: CASSETSGLTDTQYF. The CDR3 DNA reads as TGTGCCAGCAGCGAAACTAGCGGACTCACAGATACGCAGTATTTT. The chain couples TRBV11-1 to TRBJ2-3; 8 positions match TRBD2. Trimming at V came to 5 bases and at J to 2 bases, leaving 6 bases not matched to a gene. This CDR3 region has 15 residues. Germline V gene sequence: CDR1 SGHAT, CDR2 FQDESV (reference sequence).

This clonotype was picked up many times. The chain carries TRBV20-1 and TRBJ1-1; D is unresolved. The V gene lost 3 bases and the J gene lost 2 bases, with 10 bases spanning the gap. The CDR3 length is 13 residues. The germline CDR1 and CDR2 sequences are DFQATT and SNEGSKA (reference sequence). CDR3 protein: CSASPTDNTEAFF. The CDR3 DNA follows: TGCAGTGCTAGTCCCACGGACAACACTGAAGCTTTCTTT.

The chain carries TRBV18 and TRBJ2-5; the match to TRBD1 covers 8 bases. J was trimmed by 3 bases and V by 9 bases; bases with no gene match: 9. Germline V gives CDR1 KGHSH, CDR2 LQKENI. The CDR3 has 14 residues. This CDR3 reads CARPRDRTKETQYF. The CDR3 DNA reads TGTGCCAGACCCCGGGACAGGACCAAAGAGACCCAGTACTTC.

CDR3: CASSLPSSVLRYNEQFF. The CDR3 nucleotides read TGTGCCAGCAGTTTACCCAGTAGCGTACTTAGGTACAATGAGCAGTTCTTC. V usage is TRBV27 and J usage is TRBJ2-1; a weak D match, TRBD2 (5 bases). V lost 2 bases to trimming and J lost 4 bases, with 18 bases between them. This CDR3 is built from 17 residues. Germline assignment: CDR1 MNHEY and CDR2 SMNVEV (reference sequence).